These 7 T cell receptor beta chains came from one sample sequenced in a study of blood T cell repertoires in COVID-19. The protocol was immunoSEQ multiplex PCR, while the TCRdb copy is restricted to in-frame clones and leaves out a portion. Of tens of thousands of clones in the sample, 65% to 80% are singletons; the top ten hold about 20%. The specimen was peripheral blood. The receptors derive from a man younger than 40 with COVID-19, enrolled during active disease.

This chain links TRBV11-2 with TRBJ2-5; 7 positions match TRBD2. V trimming: 8 bases; J trimming: 3 bases; junction bases outside the gene matches: 6. CDR1 and CDR2 (germline): SGHAT, FQNNGV. CDR3 size: 13 residues. This CDR3 reads CASGRGGKETQYF. For the CDR3, the DNA is TGTGCCAGCGGCCGCGGGGGAAAAGAGACCCAGTACTTC.

This clone has at least ten counts. V usage is TRBV11-3 and J usage is TRBJ2-7; a weak D match, TRBD1 (6 bases). This CDR3 has 16 residues. The V end was cut by 2 bases, the J end by 4 bases, with 18 bases between. Germline assignment: CDR1 SGHNT and CDR2 YENEEA. The CDR3 here is CASSLFGSGEGYEQYF. The DNA of the CDR3 is TGTGCCAGCAGCTTATTCGGGTCAGGGGAAGGTTACGAGCAGTACTTC.

This rearrangement joins TRBV7-2 to TRBJ2-7; 11 bases match TRBD2. Germline V gene sequence: CDR1 SGHTA, CDR2 FQGNSA. There are 15 residues in the CDR3. With 6 bases clipped from V and 0 bases from J, the junction kept 4 bases outside the gene matches. DNA of the CDR3: TGTGCCAGCAGACTTAGCGGGGGGGACTCCTACGAGCAGTACTTC. This translates into CASRLSGGDSYEQYF.

The chain recombines TRBV28 with TRBJ1-2; D not resolved. V was shortened by 3 bases and J by 8 bases, with 13 bases between the two germline ends. The germline CDR1 and CDR2 sequences are MDHEN and SYDVKM. The CDR3 totals 13 residues. The CDR3 loop is CASSFWAGWGYTF. The CDR3 region has the DNA TGTGCCAGCAGTTTTTGGGCAGGCTGGGGCTACACCTTC.

The chain links TRBV18 to TRBJ1-2, with D perhaps matching TRBD1 (5 bases). V shed 3 bases and J shed 4 bases, with 18 bases lying between them. CDR3 length: 16 residues. Germline values: CDR1 KGHSH, CDR2 LQKENI. For the CDR3, the DNA is TGTGCCAGCTCACCCCGACCTGACAGAAACATCTATGGCTACACCTTC. This codes for CASSPRPDRNIYGYTF. The variable domain in full, completed from reference TRBV18 and TRBJ1-2, reads NAGVMQNPRHLVRRRGQEARLRCSPMKGHSHVYWYRQLPEEGLKFMVYLQKENIIDESGMPKERFSAEFPKEGPSILRIQQVVRGDSAAYFCASSPRPDRNIYGYTFGSGTRLTVV.

This clone was seen a handful of times. V usage is TRBV13 and J usage is TRBJ2-7, with D hard to call. The germline CDR1 and CDR2 sequences are PRHDT and FYEKMQ (reference sequence). The CDR3 covers 11 residues. Trimming removed 3 bases at V and 5 bases at J, with 5 bases between. The CDR3 DNA sequence: TGTGCCAGCAGCTTTAGAAACGAGCAGTACTTC. Protein: CASSFRNEQYF.

V usage is TRBV28 and J usage is TRBJ2-1; 9 bases fit TRBD2. This CDR3 has 15 amino acids. The V segment lost 3 bases and the J segment 9 bases; nucleotides outside the gene matches: 9. Germline V lookup: CDR1 MDHEN, CDR2 SYDVKM. The CDR3 sequence is CASSLPSGVVGEQFF. As DNA, the CDR3 is TGTGCCAGCAGTTTGCCTAGCGGGGTCGTTGGTGAGCAGTTCTTC.